This T cell receptor (beta chain) was sequenced in a study of blood T cell repertoires in COVID-19. The wider study: Specimens from acute and convalescent COVID-19 originated in the United States, Italy and Spain.

CDR3 size: 14 residues. Per germline, CDR1 MNHEY and CDR2 SVGAGI. J gave up 7 bases and V 5 bases, and 4 bases lay outside the gene matches. Seattle patients were enrolled while actively infected and followed longitudinally. As originally analysed: Amplification of reference gene primers was used by the study to estimate nucleated cell counts. TCRdb's table, derived via immunoSEQ multiplex PCR, lists solely in-frame clones and lacks some. Clonal size and the V and J genes are those of that table, whereas D and trimming came from the DNA. The table includes tens of thousands of clones, about 86% detected once.

The V gene is TRBV6-5, the J gene TRBJ1-5; 11 bases are shared with TRBD1. The sequence came from an older man with COVID-19, enrolled during active disease. The material sequenced was peripheral blood. The DNA of the CDR3 is TGTGCCAGCAGTCGGACAGGGGGCAGACAGCCCCAGCATTTT. Protein sequence: CASSRTGGRQPQHF.